The 30 T cell receptor beta chains reported below all come from one sample, sequenced in a study of blood T cell repertoires in COVID-19 (dated by TCRdb to about 2020). To prepare the library, the immunoSEQ multiplex PCR assay was applied. TCRdb obtained this table from immuneACCESS and retained in-frame rearrangements with V and J assigned. These tables miss some clones; where compared with another copy, unresolved V genes account for less than half of the shortfall, and the remainder is unexplained. The sample contains 85,000 to 110,000 clones, roughly 88% of them found a single time. The top ten hold about 3% of the sample. The sequenced sample was peripheral blood. These receptors were taken from a human donor in a cohort sampled during active COVID-19.

V is TRBV27 and J is TRBJ2-6; 9 nucleotides agree with TRBD1. The CDR3 is 19 residues long. The trim removed 6 bases at V and 0 bases at J, leaving 12 bases unmatched. Per germline, CDR1 MNHEY and CDR2 SMNVEV (reference sequence). In nucleotides, the CDR3 is TGTGCCAGCAGATCGAACAGGGGGCTACTGAACTCTGGGGCCAACGTCCTGACTTTC. Translation gives CASRSNRGLLNSGANVLTF.

The rearrangement uses TRBV11-2 and TRBJ2-3, with D possibly being TRBD2 (5 bases). The V end was cut by 4 bases, the J end by 0 bases, with 20 bases between. The CDR3 loop spans 18 amino acids. Germline assignment: CDR1 SGHAT and CDR2 FQNNGV. The CDR3 DNA sequence: TGTGCCAGCAGCTATGGACTGGTTAAACCCCGTAGCACAGATACGCAGTATTTT. Translated, it gives CASSYGLVKPRSTDTQYF. Using reference TRBV11-2 and TRBJ2-3 for the parts outside the CDR3, the full variable domain is EAGVAQSPRYKIIEKRQSVAFWCNPISGHATLYWYQQILGQGPKLLIQFQNNGVVDDSQLPKDRFSAERLKGVDSTLKIQPAKLEDSAVYLCASSYGLVKPRSTDTQYFGPGTRLTVL.

This clone was seen only a few times. The gene calls are TRBV10-1 and TRBJ2-2; no clear D. The length of the CDR3 is 13 residues. The germline V gene encodes CDR1 WNHNN and CDR2 SYGVQD (reference sequence). Trimming removed 4 bases from V and 5 bases from J, with 8 bases in between. The CDR3 DNA sequence: TGCGCCAGCAGTGGCAGGTCAACCGGGGAGCTGTTTTTT. Amino acids: CASSGRSTGELFF.

This clone was picked up one time. This chain joins TRBV13 and TRBJ2-3; 13 bases line up with TRBD2. The germline V gene has CDR1 PRHDT and CDR2 FYEKMQ (reference sequence). J lost 5 bases, V lost 5 bases, and 7 bases had no gene match. The CDR3 spans 16 residues. The CDR3 is CASSAGTSGKKDTQYF. The CDR3 DNA sequence: TGTGCCAGCAGCGCCGGGACTAGCGGGAAAAAAGATACGCAGTATTTT.

This chain joins TRBV5-6 and TRBJ2-3, with D perhaps TRBD2 (6 bases). The germline CDR1 and CDR2 sequences are SGHDT and YYEEEE. Deletions cut 0 bases from V and 2 bases from J, with 19 bases between. The CDR3 loop spans 18 amino acids. The CDR3 DNA sequence: TGTGCCAGCAGCTTGGGTGCGCCGGGGGTGAGATTCACAGATACGCAGTATTTT. This gives the protein CASSLGAPGVRFTDTQYF.

The V gene is TRBV21-1, the J gene TRBJ2-7; the table's D call, TRBD2, was not checked against the DNA. TRBV21-1 is assigned pseudogene status. The CDR3 loop spans 22 amino acids. CDR3 nucleotide sequence: TGTGCCAGCAGCACACTATTGACTAGCGGGAGGCGAATGGCCCTCAGCTCCTACGAGCAGTACTTC. Residues: CASSTLLTSGRRMALSSYEQYF.

V usage is TRBV10-1 and J usage is TRBJ2-7; 8 bases agree with TRBD1. The CDR3 spans 16 residues. The ends lost 4 bases at V and 1 base at J; junction bases unmatched: 9. Germline lookup yields CDR1 WNHNN and CDR2 SYGVQD (reference sequence). In nucleotides, the CDR3 is TGCGCCAGCAGTGGGCAGGACAGGGTGAGATCCTACGAGCAGTACTTC. Protein product: CASSGQDRVRSYEQYF.

This clone occurred once. The chain joins TRBV7-9 to TRBJ2-7; 16 bases match TRBD2. Germline V lookup: CDR1 SEHNR, CDR2 FQNEAQ (reference sequence). CDR3 size: 18 residues. Trimming cost V 5 bases and J 2 bases; bases outside gene matches: 9. The CDR3 DNA sequence: TGTGCCAGCAGCGACCCGGGACTAGCGGGAGGGTTCGCCTACGAGCAGTACTTC. This translates into CASSDPGLAGGFAYEQYF.

The V gene is TRBV29-1, the J gene TRBJ2-5; 15 bases match TRBD2. From germline, CDR1 is SQVTM and CDR2 ANQGSEA. The CDR3 contains 17 residues. V lost 3 bases to trimming and J lost 5 bases; unmatched junction nucleotides: 10. For the CDR3, the DNA is TGCAGCGTTGACCGTGGGACTAGCGGGGGGCTGGTCGAGACCCAGTACTTC. It translates to CSVDRGTSGGLVETQYF.

This rearrangement joins TRBV27 to TRBJ1-6, with 7 bases identical to TRBD1. V shed 5 bases, J shed 13 bases, and the junction held 5 bases outside the gene matches. Per germline, CDR1 MNHEY and CDR2 SMNVEV (reference sequence). This CDR3 contains 12 residues. The CDR3 loop reads CASSGDRGPLHF. The CDR3 DNA reads TGTGCCAGCAGTGGGGACAGAGGTCCCCTCCACTTT.

This sequence joins TRBV7-2 and TRBJ2-5; 8 bases map to TRBD2. The CDR3 sequence is 17 residues long. V dropped 3 bases and J dropped 5; count of bases not matched to a gene: 14. Germline V gives CDR1 SGHTA, CDR2 FQGNSA. CDR3 sequence (DNA): TGTGCCAGCAGCTTGTATAGCGGGGCCATCGGTGGGGAGACCCAGTACTTC. As protein: CASSLYSGAIGGETQYF.

This chain links TRBV19 with TRBJ1-4, with D hard to call. CDR3 size: 14 residues. Trimming pared 5 bases from V and 7 bases from J, leaving 14 bases between. Per germline, CDR1 LNHDA and CDR2 SQIVND (reference sequence). The CDR3 loop is CASSSWVRGEKLFF. The CDR3 DNA reads TGTGCCAGTAGTTCGTGGGTTCGGGGTGAAAAACTGTTTTTT.

The chain links TRBV10-2 to TRBJ2-7, with 8 nucleotides matching TRBD1. Germline lookup yields CDR1 WSHSY and CDR2 SAAADI. Trimming cost V 6 bases and J 4 bases; bases outside gene matches: 11. CDR3 size: 15 residues. CDR3 coding DNA: TGCGCCAGCAGCCCTGGGGGCAGGGGGCGATACGAGCAGTACTTC. Translation gives CASSPGGRGRYEQYF.

The chain employs TRBV12-3 or TRBV12-4 and TRBJ2-2; D uncertain. This CDR3 is 12 amino acids long. The germline V and J ends were trimmed by 5 bases and 8 bases, with 9 bases remaining between them. The DNA of the CDR3 is TGTGCCAGCAGTCCCCTGACTGGGGAGCTGTTTTTT. As protein: CASSPLTGELFF.

The chain recombines TRBV7-9 with TRBJ1-1; no clear D gene. The ends were cut back, 1 base at V and 4 bases at J, with 16 bases in the middle. Germline V gene sequence: CDR1 SEHNR, CDR2 FQNEAQ (reference sequence). The CDR3 totals 16 residues. The CDR3: CASSLESGPKTTEAFF. Written as DNA, the CDR3 is TGTGCCAGCAGCTTAGAGAGCGGGCCGAAGACCACTGAAGCTTTCTTT.

V gene TRBV6-5 combines with J gene TRBJ2-3; perhaps TRBD2 as D (6 bases). The CDR3 length is 14 residues. V dropped 5 bases and J dropped 2 bases, with 11 bases sitting between them. Germline-derived CDR1 and CDR2 are MNHEY and SVGAGI. CDR3 coding DNA: TGTGCCAGCAGTAGGACGGGACTCACAGATACGCAGTATTTT. Translated: CASSRTGLTDTQYF.

The chain is built from TRBV7-9 and TRBJ1-1, with 7 positions matching TRBD1. CDR1 SEHNR and CDR2 FQNEAQ come from the germline V gene (reference sequence). The V gene end was trimmed by 6 bases and the J gene end by 8 bases; junction bases not matched to a gene: 9. The CDR3 length is 13 residues. CDR3 bases: TGTGCCAGCAGACTGGGACAGTTAATGGAAGCTTTCTTT. Residues: CASRLGQLMEAFF. Full variable domain (remainder filled in from reference TRBV7-9 and TRBJ1-1): DTGVSQNPRHKITKRGQNVTFRCDPISEHNRLYWYRQTLGQGPEFLTYFQNEAQLEKSRLLSDRFSAERPKGSFSTLEIQRTEQGDSAMYLCASRLGQLMEAFFGQGTRLTVV.

The rearrangement links TRBV5-4 to TRBJ2-7; D gene ambiguous. Germline V gene sequence: CDR1 SGHNT, CDR2 YYREEE (reference sequence). The V end was cut by 4 bases, the J end by 6 bases, with 17 bases between. The CDR3 contains 14 residues. The CDR3: CASSGWADGFEQYF. The CDR3 DNA reads TGTGCCAGCAGCGGGTGGGCCGATGGGTTCGAGCAGTACTTC.

The genes are TRBV6-5 and TRBJ2-1; 8 bases line up with TRBD2. Looked up from germline, CDR1 is MNHEY and CDR2 is SVGAGI. The CDR3 is 13 amino acids. V lost 7 bases to trimming and J lost 4 bases; unmatched junction nucleotides: 3. CDR3 amino acids: CASIAGIYNEQFF. In DNA form, the CDR3 reads TGTGCCAGCATAGCGGGAATATACAATGAGCAGTTCTTC.

J is TRBJ2-3 and V is TRBV3-1 (or the pseudogene TRBV3-2); TRBD2 matches at 11 bases. CDR1 is LGHDT and CDR2 is YNNKEL in the germline V gene (reference sequence). The length of the CDR3 is 19 residues. Trimming at V came to 1 base and at J to 2 bases, leaving 11 bases not matched to a gene. In DNA, the CDR3 is TGTGCCAGCAGCCAAGGGGGGACTAGCGGCTTCCCCTCCACAGATACGCAGTATTTT. It encodes CASSQGGTSGFPSTDTQYF.

The CDR3 coding sequence is TGTGCCAGCAGCTTAGCGATCTCCCTGGGACAGGGCTTTTACGAGCAGTACTTC. Amino acids: CASSLAISLGQGFYEQYF. V usage is TRBV7-8 and J usage is TRBJ2-7; 9 bases agree with TRBD1. Germline CDR1 is SGHVS and CDR2 is FQNEAQ. The CDR3 is made up of 18 amino acids. The junction had 13 bases not matched to a gene; V was cut back by 0 bases and J by 4 bases.

The chain couples TRBV28 to TRBJ1-4; D might be TRBD1 (5 bases). There are 15 residues in the CDR3. V shed 6 bases and J shed 7 bases, with 18 bases lying between them. Per germline, CDR1 MDHEN and CDR2 SYDVKM. The CDR3 coding sequence is TGTGCCAGCAGCAGTCGGGGGAATCACGGTGAAAAACTGTTTTTT. Protein: CASSSRGNHGEKLFF.

The gene calls are TRBV6-6 and TRBJ2-3; D call uncertain. Germline lookup yields CDR1 MNHNY and CDR2 SVGAGI (reference sequence). Trimming pared 7 bases from V and 2 bases from J, leaving 4 bases between. The CDR3 is made up of 11 amino acids. DNA of the CDR3: TGTGCCAGCACCTACACAGATACGCAGTATTTT. Amino acids: CASTYTDTQYF.

This rearrangement joins TRBV27 to TRBJ2-3, with TRBD2 as a possible D gene (6 bases). The CDR3 covers 14 residues. The V gene's germline CDR1 is MNHEY and CDR2 SMNVEV (reference sequence). Trimming took off 2 bases at V and 0 bases at J, with 6 bases between the two ends. CDR3 sequence reads: CASSLGGSTDTQYF. The CDR3 DNA follows: TGTGCCAGCAGTTTAGGGGGGAGCACAGATACGCAGTATTTT.

The chain has TRBV6-2 or TRBV6-3 and TRBJ2-7; unclear D gene. The CDR3 runs to 15 residues. Germline lookup yields CDR1 MNHEY and CDR2 SVGEGT. V lost 6 bases, J lost 0 bases, and 15 bases lay in between. The CDR3 DNA reads as TGTGCCAGCAGCCCGGTTATACATGACTCCTACGAGCAGTACTTC. Residues: CASSPVIHDSYEQYF.

This chain connects TRBV9 to TRBJ2-7, with 11 bases fitting TRBD1. This CDR3 has 18 amino acids. Germline V gives CDR1 SGDLS, CDR2 YYNGEE. Trimming took 3 bases from V and 0 from J; bases not matched to a gene: 11. CDR3 in DNA: TGTGCCAGCAGCGCCGCTCGGACAGGGGGCCCTAGCTCCTACGAGCAGTACTTC. Translating it yields CASSAARTGGPSSYEQYF. Complete variable domain (other parts from reference TRBV9 and TRBJ2-7): DSGVTQTPKHLITATGQRVTLRCSPRSGDLSVYWYQQSLDQGLQFLIQYYNGEERAKGNILERFSAQQFPDLHSELNLSSLELGDSALYFCASSAARTGGPSSYEQYFGPGTRLTVT.

The chain combines TRBV19 with TRBJ2-3; 9 positions match TRBD2. V lost 6 bases to trimming and J lost 5 bases; unmatched junction nucleotides: 12. Germline V gene sequence: CDR1 LNHDA, CDR2 SQIVND (reference sequence). CDR3 length: 16 residues. Here the CDR3 reads CASSIVVSGGRDTQYF. In DNA form, the CDR3 reads TGTGCCAGTAGCATCGTTGTGAGCGGGGGGCGAGATACGCAGTATTTT.

This clone was counted a few times. The CDR3 sequence is CASSFGQATNEKLFF. The CDR3 DNA reads TGTGCCAGCAGCTTCGGACAGGCAACTAATGAAAAACTGTTTTTT. This sequence joins TRBV6-2 or TRBV6-3 and TRBJ1-4, with TRBD1 matching 7 bases. Germline V gene sequence: CDR1 MNHEY, CDR2 SVGEGT. The CDR3 has 15 residues. The V segment lost 6 bases and the J segment 0 bases; nucleotides outside the gene matches: 4.

This chain uses TRBV7-2 with TRBJ2-1, with 8 bases fitting TRBD2. Germline V gene sequence: CDR1 SGHTA, CDR2 FQGNSA. The CDR3 is 15 residues long. V was clipped by 2 bases and J by 4 bases; unmatched bases: 4. CDR3 sequence reads: CASSLSSGNYNEQFF. The CDR3 DNA follows: TGTGCCAGCAGCTTAAGTAGCGGGAATTACAATGAGCAGTTCTTC.

This sequence joins TRBV6-5 and TRBJ2-7; TRBD2 agrees at 8 bases. Germline V gene lookup returns CDR1 MNHEY and CDR2 SVGAGI. V shed 6 bases and J 3 bases; nucleotides not matched to a gene: 10. The CDR3 totals 15 residues. For the CDR3, the DNA is TGTGCCAGCAGGGGTCGGGGGGGGACTATCTACGAGCAGTACTTC. Protein sequence: CASRGRGGTIYEQYF.